The 21 T cell receptor beta chains reported below all come from one sample, sequenced in a study of blood T cell repertoires in COVID-19. Sequencing was performed with immunoSEQ multiplex PCR; in TCRdb, only in-frame clones are kept and a portion is missing. This sample has 150,000 or so clones, with roughly 80% found just once. The source material was peripheral blood. These TCRs come from a woman of 80 years or more with acute or convalescent COVID-19.

This chain uses TRBV12-5 with TRBJ1-5, with TRBD1 identical over 8 bases. From germline, CDR1 is LGHNT and CDR2 FRNRAP. V lost 6 bases to trimming and J lost 4 bases; unmatched junction nucleotides: 8. The length of the CDR3 is 15 residues. The CDR3 region has the DNA TGTGCTAGTGGGGGGCGGACAGGGACGAATCAGCCCCAGCATTTT. Protein sequence: CASGGRTGTNQPQHF.

This chain links TRBV6-5 with TRBJ2-7, with 7 nucleotides matching TRBD1. CDR1 and CDR2 (germline): MNHEY, SVGAGI. V lost 2 bases to trimming and J lost 2 bases; unmatched junction nucleotides: 3. The CDR3 length is 14 residues. This chain's CDR3 is CASSYGQGAYEQYF. The CDR3 DNA reads TGTGCCAGCAGTTACGGGCAGGGGGCCTACGAGCAGTACTTC.

This rearrangement joins TRBV7-2 to TRBJ2-2, with D possibly TRBD1 on 5 matching bases. The V gene's germline CDR1 is SGHTA and CDR2 FQGNSA. The CDR3 sequence is 16 residues long. V lost 4 bases to trimming and J lost 1 base, with 13 bases between them. CDR3 sequence: CASSSPRQRNTGELFF. CDR3 bases: TGTGCCAGCAGCTCACCCCGACAGAGGAACACCGGGGAGCTGTTTTTT.

The chain joins TRBV10-2 to TRBJ1-2; D is unresolved. The V gene lost 4 bases and the J gene lost 0 bases, with 6 bases spanning the gap. Per the germline V gene, CDR1 is WSHSY and CDR2 is SAAADI. CDR3 length equals 13 residues. CDR3 nucleotide sequence: TGCGCCAGCAGTGGGCCGACTAACTATGGCTACACCTTC. Amino acids: CASSGPTNYGYTF.

The V gene is TRBV11-2, the J gene TRBJ1-4, with D unresolved. This CDR3 is 15 amino acids long. The V and J ends lost 5 bases and 1 base respectively, with 11 bases between them. Looked up from germline, CDR1 is SGHAT and CDR2 is FQNNGV. The CDR3 region has the DNA TGTGCCAGCAGCAGCGGCGGGTTAACTAATGAAAAACTGTTTTTT. This sequence encodes CASSSGGLTNEKLFF.

Here the CDR3 DNA reads TGTGCCAGCAGTTACTCGGCGGGGGGCGCCTACAATGAGCAGTTCTTC. Translating it yields CASSYSAGGAYNEQFF. The rearrangement joins TRBV6-2 or TRBV6-3 to TRBJ2-1; 8 bases fit TRBD2. Per the germline V gene, CDR1 is MNHEY and CDR2 is SVGEGT. The trim removed 0 bases at V and 2 bases at J, leaving 3 bases unmatched. The CDR3 has 16 amino acids.

The chain couples TRBV24-1 to TRBJ2-2; TRBD1 agrees at 7 bases. This CDR3 is 16 amino acids long. The junction had 10 bases not matched to a gene; V was cut back by 4 bases and J by 6 bases. Germline CDR1 and CDR2: KGHDR and SFDVKD. The CDR3 reads CATSEAGTASAGELFF. The CDR3 nucleotides read TGTGCCACCAGTGAGGCCGGGACAGCCTCCGCCGGGGAGCTGTTTTTT.

The chain combines TRBV5-1 with TRBJ1-2; 8 bases agree with TRBD1. CDR3 size: 18 residues. The V and J ends lost 0 bases and 3 bases, in that order; junction bases with no gene match: 13. Germline-derived CDR1 and CDR2 are SGHRS and YFSETQ. The CDR3 sequence is CASSLDLLVTGVDYGYTF. The CDR3 region has the DNA TGCGCCAGCAGCTTGGATTTATTAGTGACAGGGGTCGACTATGGCTACACCTTC.

The chain couples TRBV6-4 to TRBJ1-2; unclear D gene. The germline V gene encodes CDR1 MRHNA and CDR2 SNTAGT. The ends were cut back, 5 bases at V and 3 bases at J, with 13 bases in the middle. The CDR3 is 14 amino acids. The CDR3, as DNA: TGTGCCAGCAGTCCGGACGGGCGGGACTATGGCTACACCTTC. Its protein is CASSPDGRDYGYTF.

The chain links TRBV15 to TRBJ1-5; the D gene is possibly TRBD1 (6 bases). Deletions cut 5 bases from V and 4 bases from J, with 9 bases between. Germline loops: CDR1 LNHNV, CDR2 YYDKDF (reference sequence). CDR3 length: 13 amino acids. Written as DNA, the CDR3 is TGTGCCACCAGCTTAACAGGGAATCAGCCCCAGCATTTT. This sequence encodes CATSLTGNQPQHF.

The chain is built from TRBV3-1 (or the pseudogene TRBV3-2) and TRBJ2-5, with 12 nucleotides matching TRBD2. Losses at the gene ends were 1 base for V and 5 bases for J; bases not matched to a gene: 8. This CDR3 spans 17 amino acids. Germline CDR1 LGHDT, CDR2 YNNKEL (reference sequence). For the CDR3, the DNA is TGTGCCAGCAGCCAAGTGTCTAGCGGGGGGGCACGGGAGACCCAGTACTTC. Residues: CASSQVSSGGARETQYF.

The chain has TRBV4-3 and TRBJ1-1; D possibly corresponds to TRBD1 (5 bases). Germline V gene sequence: CDR1 LGHNA, CDR2 YSLEER. Between the trimmed V and J ends, which lost 1 base and 3 bases, there was a span of 12 bases. The CDR3 spans 15 residues. CDR3 loop: CASSQVITGDTEAFF. The CDR3 DNA follows: TGCGCCAGCAGCCAAGTTATCACGGGGGACACTGAAGCTTTCTTT.

The chain employs TRBV11-2 and TRBJ2-1; D remains unclear. Germline CDR1 reads SGHAT; CDR2 reads FQNNGV. This CDR3 spans 18 amino acids. Deletions cut 1 base from V and 7 bases from J, with 23 bases between. The CDR3 DNA reads TGTGCCAGCAGCTTAGGATTGGATAGCACCCCGTCCGCGAATGAGCAGTTCTTC. It specifies CASSLGLDSTPSANEQFF.

In nucleotides, the CDR3 is TGCGCCAGCAGCTTAAGACAGGGGGTGAACACCGGGGAGCTGTTTTTT. This encodes CASSLRQGVNTGELFF. This rearrangement joins TRBV5-1 to TRBJ2-2; 9 bases match TRBD1. The germline V gene has CDR1 SGHRS and CDR2 YFSETQ. CDR3 length: 16 residues. Losses at the gene ends were 2 bases for V and 1 base for J; bases not matched to a gene: 3.

As for this clone: Other DNA sequences from this sample encode an identical CDR3 as well. The rearrangement links TRBV7-9 to TRBJ2-2, with 8 bases matching TRBD1. Per the germline V gene, CDR1 is SEHNR and CDR2 is FQNEAQ (reference sequence). The V gene end was trimmed by 1 base and the J gene end by 2 bases; junction bases not matched to a gene: 3. CDR3 length: 16 residues. This CDR3 is CASSLGQGLNTGELFF. The CDR3 nucleotides read TGTGCCAGCAGCTTAGGACAGGGGCTAAACACCGGGGAGCTGTTTTTT.

In DNA, the CDR3 is TGTGCCAGCAGCTACGGGACAGGGGCTGCTGACAATCAGCCCCAGCATTTT. It translates to CASSYGTGAADNQPQHF. The chain is built from TRBV7-8 and TRBJ1-5; 10 bases fit TRBD1. J lost 3 bases, V lost 4 bases, and 9 bases had no gene match. The CDR3 contains 17 residues. CDR1 is SGHVS and CDR2 is FQNEAQ in the germline V gene.

The V and J genes are TRBV14 and TRBJ1-1; D is uncertain. Germline V gene lookup returns CDR1 SGHDN and CDR2 FVKESK. V dropped 4 bases and J dropped 0 bases, with 6 bases sitting between them. The CDR3 contains 13 residues. The DNA for the CDR3 is TGTGCCAGCAGCCCATCTATGAACACTGAAGCTTTCTTT. This translates into CASSPSMNTEAFF.

This sequence joins TRBV9 and TRBJ1-1, with D possibly being TRBD1 (5 bases). Germline CDR1 reads SGDLS; CDR2 reads YYNGEE. V was shortened by 4 bases and J by 8 bases, with 15 bases between the two germline ends. The length of the CDR3 is 13 residues. CDR3 sequence (DNA): TGTGCCAGCAGCTTCAACGGGGGGACGGAAGCTTTCTTT. As protein: CASSFNGGTEAFF.

V usage is TRBV6-2 or TRBV6-3 and J usage is TRBJ2-5; no clear D. The germline V and J ends were trimmed by 2 bases and 1 base, with 5 bases remaining between them. This CDR3 has 13 amino acids. The germline V gene encodes CDR1 MNHEY and CDR2 SVGEGT. CDR3 residues: CASSYLSQETQYF. CDR3 coding DNA: TGTGCCAGCAGTTACCTTTCCCAAGAGACCCAGTACTTC.

The genes are TRBV19 and TRBJ1-2; 9 bases agree with TRBD1. The CDR3 is 14 amino acids. Trimming at V came to 4 bases and at J to 4 bases, leaving 4 bases not matched to a gene. CDR1 and CDR2 (germline): LNHDA, SQIVND (reference sequence). The CDR3 protein is CASSKDRGIYGYTF. Here the CDR3 DNA reads TGTGCCAGTAGTAAGGACAGGGGCATCTATGGCTACACCTTC.

V usage is TRBV15 and J usage is TRBJ2-1, with D maybe TRBD2 (7 bases). Per the germline V gene, CDR1 is LNHNV and CDR2 is YYDKDF (reference sequence). V lost 4 bases, J lost 4 bases, and 11 bases lay in between. CDR3 length equals 14 residues. CDR3 nucleotide sequence: TGTGCCACCAGCAAGAGGGGGGGGTACAATGAGCAGTTCTTC. Its translation is CATSKRGGYNEQFF.